The 9 T cell receptor beta chains reported below all come from one sample, sequenced in a study of T cell responses to AZD1222 COVID-19 vaccine. Sequencing used immunoSEQ multiplex PCR; TCRdb keeps in-frame clones, though not all of them. Of 150,000 to 200,000 clones listed, roughly 94% were seen once; the top ten hold 4.5% to 5.5%. Sample: peripheral blood, taken 28 days after the second AZD1222 dose. Source of these receptors: an adult who received the AZD1222 COVID-19 vaccine.

The CDR3 DNA follows: TGTGCCTGGAAGGGGGGACTAGCTTCCCATGAGCAGTTCTTC. Translated, it gives CAWKGGLASHEQFF. The chain combines TRBV30 with TRBJ2-1; 9 nucleotides line up with TRBD2. The CDR3 is made up of 14 amino acids. Germline lookup yields CDR1 GTSNPN and CDR2 SVGIG (reference sequence). Unmatched junction bases numbered 9, after V lost 4 bases and J lost 8 bases.

The chain is built from TRBV25-1 and TRBJ2-7; 10 bases line up with TRBD2. The CDR3 spans 14 residues. The germline V gene encodes CDR1 MGHDK and CDR2 SYGVNS. The junction had 8 bases not matched to a gene; V was cut back by 10 bases and J by 2 bases. The CDR3 reads CATSDSGRPYEQYF. CDR3 bases: TGTGCCACCTCAGATAGCGGGAGGCCCTACGAGCAGTACTTC.

The chain joins TRBV4-2 to TRBJ2-7, with D perhaps matching TRBD1 (5 bases). V was cut by 3 bases and J by 2 bases, with 11 bases left in between. Germline CDR1 and CDR2: LGHNA and YNFKEQ. The CDR3 spans 14 residues. The DNA for the CDR3 is TGTGCCAGCAGCCACGGGCAGGGTGCCTACGAGCAGTACTTC. Protein product: CASSHGQGAYEQYF.

The chain uses TRBV27 and TRBJ2-5; D is ambiguous. Germline CDR1 is MNHEY and CDR2 is SMNVEV (reference sequence). The CDR3 is made up of 12 amino acids. Trimming took 3 bases from V and 4 from J, leaving 6 bases between them. The CDR3 protein is CASSFHGETQYF. The CDR3 DNA is TGTGCCAGCAGTTTCCATGGAGAGACCCAGTACTTC.

Only one count was recorded for this clone. V usage is TRBV7-5 and J usage is TRBJ1-5; the table's D gene call, TRBD1, was not cross checked with the DNA. TRBV7-5 is given as a pseudogene. The CDR3 length is 12 residues. The CDR3 bases are TGTGTCAGAAGCTTGGACACCCAGCCCCAGCATTTT. Protein sequence: CVRSLDTQPQHF.

V is TRBV5-8 and J is TRBJ2-2; 8 bases are shared with TRBD2. CDR1 SGHTS and CDR2 YDEGEE come from the germline V gene. CDR3 length: 15 amino acids. The V gene end was trimmed by 1 base and the J gene end by 4 bases; junction bases not matched to a gene: 3. CDR3: CASSLPGRGTGELFF. CDR3 in DNA: TGTGCCAGCAGCTTGCCCGGGAGGGGCACCGGGGAGCTGTTTTTT.

This clone was seen just once. This chain joins TRBV18 and TRBJ2-7; D is perhaps TRBD1 or TRBD2 (5 bases each). Trimming cost V 6 bases and J 0 bases, with 15 bases left between them. The germline gives CDR1 KGHSH, CDR2 LQKENI. The CDR3 is made up of 15 amino acids. Here the CDR3 DNA reads TGTGCCAGCTCCCCCGGGACCCTGAGCTCCTACGAGCAGTACTTC. It translates to CASSPGTLSSYEQYF.

V usage is TRBV6-2 or TRBV6-3 and J usage is TRBJ2-3; D tentatively reads TRBD1 or TRBD2 (5 bases each). The CDR3 length is 16 residues. The ends were cut back, 2 bases at V and 4 bases at J, with 16 bases in the middle. CDR1 is MNHEY and CDR2 is SVGEGT in the germline V gene. The CDR3 region is CASSYPQGFGADTQYF. The CDR3 nucleotides are TGTGCCAGCAGTTACCCCCAGGGATTCGGGGCAGATACGCAGTATTTT.

This sequence joins TRBV2 and TRBJ1-5; D not resolved. The CDR3 is 13 amino acids. The V gene's germline CDR1 is SNHLY and CDR2 FYNNEI. The V gene lost 0 bases and the J gene lost 5 bases, with 5 bases spanning the gap. Here the CDR3 reads CASSEARDQPQHF. CDR3 sequence (DNA): TGTGCCAGCAGTGAAGCTAGGGATCAGCCCCAGCATTTT.